The clone carrying this TCR beta chain has a single count. The germline gives CDR1 SGDLS, CDR2 YYNGEE. The CDR3 is 13 amino acids. V gave up 0 bases and J gave up 5 bases, with 5 bases separating them. The data are from a study of blood T cell repertoires in COVID-19. Assay: immunoSEQ multiplex PCR; the TCRdb copy retains only in-frame clones and omits some. The repertoire holds 150,000 to 200,000 clones, with just under 85% as singletons. The TCR was taken from a woman older than 75 with acute or convalescent COVID-19. The source material was peripheral blood. V gene TRBV9 combines with J gene TRBJ2-2, with D unclear. The CDR3 DNA is TGTGCCAGCAGCGTAGACACAACCGGGGAGCTGTTTTTT. This sequence encodes CASSVDTTGELFF.